This T cell receptor (beta chain) was observed in a study of CD8 T cells in ankylosing spondylitis (dated by TCRdb to the late 2010s). For the wider study: To find TCR variants linked to disease, the study profiled T cell receptor beta repertoires in ankylosing spondylitis patients and healthy donors. The whole study cohort included over a hundred healthy donors and around 25 ankylosing spondylitis patients. Peripheral blood was sampled, and synovial fluid was also collected from ankylosing spondylitis patients. Results the study describes overall, beyond this receptor: Blood from ankylosing spondylitis patients appeared to be characterized by a TCR beta motif composed of about 8 highly homologous amino acid variants. The disease-linked clones showed a CD8+ phenotype and occurred at relatively low frequencies in peripheral blood. Significant enrichment of the disease-linked clones was reported in matched synovial fluid samples from ankylosing spondylitis patients. Some of the motif variants had been reported before in the synovial fluid and blood of reactive arthritis patients, a finding that suggests common disease-initiation mechanisms.

CDR1 and CDR2 are drawn from the germline V gene: MNHEY, SVGAGI. The junction shows trimming of 0 bases on V and 1 base on J, plus 3 bases between the germline ends. From cysteine to phenylalanine, the CDR3 is 13 amino acids long. CDR3 DNA is the only sequence kept; it has 39 bases, read in frame from the first base. Data came from an Illumina HiSeq 2500. TCR beta libraries were prepared by quantitative 5'-RACE with molecular barcodes. Turning to the authors' computational methods: To identify disease-linked TCR variants, a new computational method was used, one built on a probabilistic model of VDJ rearrangement. Using fastp trimming at Q25 and MiXCR clonotype assembly, TCRdb reanalyzed the public sequencing data and kept in-frame beta chains. Every distinct CDR3 protein forms one entry, paired with its most common genes and DNA. TCRdb's processing, not the authors', yielded these V and J calls. This sample comprises about 460,000 distinct CDR3 sequences, about 5.2% of them detected only once. The top ten constitute around 3.5% of the sample.

In its sample, this clonotype was seen many times. Its recognized antigen is unknown. The record has no base qualities; no much larger clone is one base away. In this chain, TRBV6-5 is recombined with TRBJ1-1; no confident D gene assignment can be made. The clonotype was recovered from a male donor with ankylosing spondylitis. Sequenced input: blood, either unsorted or a sorted T cell fraction (not recorded which). The CDR3 is CASSYSQNTEAFF. The DNA sequence reads TGTGCCAGCAGTTACTCCCAGAACACTGAAGCTTTCTTT.